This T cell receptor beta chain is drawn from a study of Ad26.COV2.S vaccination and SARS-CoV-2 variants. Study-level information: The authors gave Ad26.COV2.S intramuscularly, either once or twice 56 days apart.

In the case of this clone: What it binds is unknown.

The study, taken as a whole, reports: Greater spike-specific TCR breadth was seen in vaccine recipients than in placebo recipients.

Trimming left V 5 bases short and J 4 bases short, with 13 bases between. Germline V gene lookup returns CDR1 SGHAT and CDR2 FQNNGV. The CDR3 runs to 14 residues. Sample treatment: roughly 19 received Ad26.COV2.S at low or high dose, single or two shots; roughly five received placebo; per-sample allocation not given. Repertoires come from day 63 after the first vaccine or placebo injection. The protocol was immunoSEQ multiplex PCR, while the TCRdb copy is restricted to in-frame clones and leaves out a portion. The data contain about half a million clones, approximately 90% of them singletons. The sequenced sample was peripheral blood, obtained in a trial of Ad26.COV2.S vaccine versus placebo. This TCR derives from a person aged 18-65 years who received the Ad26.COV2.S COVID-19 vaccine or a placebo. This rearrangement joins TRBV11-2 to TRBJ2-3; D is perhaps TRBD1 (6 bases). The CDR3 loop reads CASSPVEGADTQYF. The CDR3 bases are TGTGCCAGCAGCCCGGTTGAGGGGGCAGATACGCAGTATTTT.